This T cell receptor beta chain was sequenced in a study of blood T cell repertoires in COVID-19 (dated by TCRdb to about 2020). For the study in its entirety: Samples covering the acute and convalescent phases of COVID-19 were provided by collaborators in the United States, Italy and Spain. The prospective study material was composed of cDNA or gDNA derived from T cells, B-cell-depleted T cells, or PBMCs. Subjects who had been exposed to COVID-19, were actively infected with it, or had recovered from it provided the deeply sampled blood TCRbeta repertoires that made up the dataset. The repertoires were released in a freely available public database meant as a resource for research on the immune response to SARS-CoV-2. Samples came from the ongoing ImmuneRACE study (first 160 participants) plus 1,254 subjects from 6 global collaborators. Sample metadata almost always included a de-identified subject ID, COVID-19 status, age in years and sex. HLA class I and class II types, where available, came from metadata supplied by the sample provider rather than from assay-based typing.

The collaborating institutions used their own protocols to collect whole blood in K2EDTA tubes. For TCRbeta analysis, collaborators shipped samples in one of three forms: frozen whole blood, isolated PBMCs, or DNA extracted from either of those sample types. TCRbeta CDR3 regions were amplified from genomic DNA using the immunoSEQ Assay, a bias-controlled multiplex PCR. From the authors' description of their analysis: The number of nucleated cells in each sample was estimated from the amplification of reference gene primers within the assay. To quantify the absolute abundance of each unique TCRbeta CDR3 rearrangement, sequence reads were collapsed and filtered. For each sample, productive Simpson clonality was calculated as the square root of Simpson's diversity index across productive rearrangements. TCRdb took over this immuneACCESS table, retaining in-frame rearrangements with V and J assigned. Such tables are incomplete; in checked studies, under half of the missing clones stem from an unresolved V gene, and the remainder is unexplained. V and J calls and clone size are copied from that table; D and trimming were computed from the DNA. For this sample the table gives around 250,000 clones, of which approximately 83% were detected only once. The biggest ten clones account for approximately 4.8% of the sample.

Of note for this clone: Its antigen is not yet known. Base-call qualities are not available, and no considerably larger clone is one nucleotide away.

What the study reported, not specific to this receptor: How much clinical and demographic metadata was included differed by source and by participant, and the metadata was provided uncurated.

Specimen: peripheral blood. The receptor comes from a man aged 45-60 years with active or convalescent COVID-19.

The DNA is as follows: TGCGCCAGCAGCTTGGCCGTAAAGAACACCGGGGAGCTGTTTTTT. Its protein product is CASSLAVKNTGELFF. This receptor chain uses TRBV5-1 and TRBJ2-2; no D gene call is confident. CDR1 SGHRS and CDR2 YFSETQ were looked up in the germline V gene. The CDR3 contains 15 residues, cysteine and phenylalanine counted. The kept DNA is CDR3 alone, 45 bases in frame from the first base. V lost 0 bases and J lost 1 base; the stretch between them is 7 bases long.